Listed here are 12 T cell receptor beta chains from one sample, sequenced in a study of early T cells in non-severe SARS-CoV-2 infection. A single record per CDR3 protein comes from TCRdb applying MiXCR to the 5' RACE reads. The sample holds about 70,000 distinct CDR3 sequences, about 11% seen once. Specimen: whole blood. The receptor source for this set is an adult who was a healthcare worker with PCR-confirmed SARS-CoV-2 infection or an uninfected control (not recorded which).

V is TRBV7-9 and J is TRBJ2-2, with 7 bases that match TRBD1. Germline CDR1 reads SEHNR; CDR2 reads FQNEAQ (reference sequence). J lost 2 bases, V lost 5 bases, and 14 bases had no gene match. This CDR3 comprises 18 residues. The CDR3 nucleotides are TGTGCCAGCAGCCCCCCCCAACACAGGGGAGAAAACACCGGGGAGCTGTTTTTT. It specifies CASSPPQHRGENTGELFF.

This clonotype was seen ten or more times. V and J are TRBV12-3 or TRBV12-4 and TRBJ1-6; tentatively, D is TRBD1 (6 bases). The CDR3 is 12 residues long. V dropped 8 bases and J dropped 10 bases, with 12 bases sitting between them. This CDR3 reads CASSVGGSPLHF. The CDR3 bases are TGTGCCAGCTCTGTAGGGGGATCACCCCTCCACTTT.

This clonotype was observed many times. The chain carries TRBV7-8 and TRBJ1-6, with 7 bases that match TRBD1. J was trimmed by 6 bases and V by 1 base; bases with no gene match: 3. CDR3 length: 15 amino acids. Germline CDR1 is SGHVS and CDR2 is FQNEAQ. The DNA of the CDR3 is TGTGCCAGCAGCTTAGGGGACAGTACTAATTCACCCCTCCACTTT. It is translated as CASSLGDSTNSPLHF.

The table lists this clonotype with many counts. This chain links TRBV19 with TRBJ2-5, with D tentatively TRBD2 (5 bases). The CDR3 has 17 amino acids. The germline gives CDR1 LNHDA, CDR2 SQIVND (reference sequence). V lost 0 bases, J lost 4 bases, and 18 bases lay in between. This chain's CDR3 is CASSIDRRRRGGETQYF. CDR3 sequence (DNA): TGTGCCAGTAGTATAGATCGTCGTCGCCGGGGTGGAGAGACCCAGTACTTC.

This clonotype has more than one count but fewer than ten. The V and J genes are TRBV7-9 and TRBJ2-1; 9 bases fit TRBD2. The CDR3 totals 15 residues. Germline loops: CDR1 SEHNR, CDR2 FQNEAQ (reference sequence). The V and J ends lost 1 base and 7 bases, in that order; junction bases with no gene match: 5. The CDR3 loop reads CASSLGSGGTNEQFF. The CDR3 DNA reads TGTGCCAGCAGCTTAGGGAGCGGGGGGACTAATGAGCAGTTCTTC.

This clonotype turned up a few times. V and J are TRBV20-1 and TRBJ1-6, with D tentatively TRBD1 (5 bases). Trimming cost V 3 bases and J 7 bases, with 16 bases left between them. Germline V gene sequence: CDR1 DFQATT, CDR2 SNEGSKA (reference sequence). This CDR3 has 15 amino acids. The CDR3 spells CSARGVGDENSPLHF. CDR3 DNA: TGCAGTGCTAGGGGAGTAGGGGACGAGAATTCACCCCTCCACTTT.

The CDR3 reads CASSMASPRGTIYF. As DNA, the CDR3 is TGTGCCAGCAGCATGGCCTCTCCGAGGGGCACCATATATTTT. The V and J genes are TRBV3-1 and TRBJ1-3, with D tentatively TRBD1 (5 bases). Germline CDR1 LGHDT, CDR2 YNNKEL (reference sequence). This CDR3 comprises 14 residues. The V and J ends lost 5 bases and 9 bases respectively, with 17 bases between them.

This clonotype came up many times. The chain carries TRBV13 and TRBJ1-1; 11 nucleotides agree with TRBD1. This CDR3 has 18 amino acids. Germline CDR1 and CDR2: PRHDT and FYEKMQ (reference sequence). V shed 2 bases and J 0 bases; nucleotides not matched to a gene: 8. CDR3 sequence: CASSLFGQGAGMNTEAFF. CDR3 nucleotides: TGTGCCAGCAGCTTATTCGGACAGGGGGCGGGCATGAACACTGAAGCTTTCTTT. Together with reference TRBV13 and TRBJ1-1, the CDR3 gives the full variable domain: AAGVIQSPRHLIKEKRETATLKCYPIPRHDTVYWYQQGPGQDPQFLISFYEKMQSDKGSIPDRFSAQQFSDYHSELNMSSLELGDSALYFCASSLFGQGAGMNTEAFFGQGTRLTVV.

This clonotype was observed a few times. J is TRBJ1-1 and V is TRBV27, with D possibly matching TRBD1 (5 bases). CDR1 and CDR2 from the germline V gene are MNHEY and SMNVEV (reference sequence). There are 14 residues in the CDR3. V was trimmed by 3 bases and J by 1 base, leaving 9 bases between them. CDR3 sequence reads: CASSFRGRNTEAFF. The CDR3 DNA sequence: TGTGCCAGCAGTTTTCGGGGGAGGAACACTGAAGCTTTCTTT.

This clonotype was picked up many times. This rearrangement joins TRBV6-5 to TRBJ2-3; TRBD1 or TRBD2 may be the D gene (7 bases each). Per germline, CDR1 MNHEY and CDR2 SVGAGI. V was cut by 2 bases and J by 3 bases, with 12 bases left in between. CDR3 length: 15 residues. This CDR3 reads CASSYGRGRTDTQYF. CDR3 DNA sequence: TGTGCCAGCAGTTACGGGAGGGGGCGAACAGATACGCAGTATTTT.

At least ten counts were recorded for this clonotype. The chain is built from TRBV13 and TRBJ1-5; 7 bases align to TRBD1. CDR1 is PRHDT, CDR2 FYEKMQ, per germline (reference sequence). The ends lost 0 bases at V and 6 bases at J; junction bases unmatched: 2. This CDR3 spans 14 amino acids. The chain's CDR3 is CASSLGGGRQPQHF. The CDR3 DNA is TGTGCCAGCAGCTTAGGAGGGGGCCGTCAGCCCCAGCATTTT.

V usage is TRBV3-1 and J usage is TRBJ2-2; maybe TRBD2 (6 bases). The CDR3 has 17 residues. V lost 4 bases and J 0 bases, leaving 15 bases between the germline ends. Germline-derived CDR1 and CDR2 are LGHDT and YNNKEL (reference sequence). CDR3 loop: CASSRDVEGANTGELFF. The DNA of the CDR3 is TGTGCCAGCAGCCGGGACGTGGAGGGTGCGAACACCGGGGAGCTGTTTTTT. Based on the CDR3 plus reference TRBV3-1 and TRBJ2-2, the full variable domain is DTAVSQTPKYLVTQMGNDKSIKCEQNLGHDTMYWYKQDSKKFLKIMFSYNNKELIINETVPNRFSPKSPDKAHLNLHINSLELGDSAVYFCASSRDVEGANTGELFFGEGSRLTVL.